A selection of T cell receptor beta chains follows, all from one sample in a study of graft-versus-host responses after intestinal transplantation. These TCRs' antigens remain unknown. This table comes from immunoSEQ multiplex PCR, and its TCRdb copy is limited to in-frame clones, with some not included. The profile shows just under 65,000 clones, 90% of them singletons. The starting material was unstimulated CD8+ T cells sorted from spleen or lymph node cells, obtained before transplant. Source of these receptors: a human donor who was the organ donor for an intestinal transplant. CDR3s include the opening cysteine and the closing phenylalanine or tryptophan. D genes are given only for firm matches. For some rows the clone size is stated as once, few or many, or as a class when expanded; others skip it.

D gene | clone size | J gene | V gene | CDR3 protein | CDR3 DNA
- | - | TRBJ2-7 | TRBV29-1 | CSVGDFYEQYF | TGCAGCGTTGGGGACTTCTACGAGCAGTACTTC
TRBD2 | - | TRBJ2-3 | TRBV6-4 | CASSTTSGSADTQYF | TGTGCCAGCAGTACGACTAGCGGGAGTGCAGATACGCAGTATTTT
TRBD1 | once | TRBJ1-2 | TRBV6-5 | CASKGQGVDGYTF | TGTGCCAGCAAAGGACAGGGGGTTGATGGCTACACCTTC
TRBD2 | - | TRBJ2-3 | TRBV9 | CASSVQGGSSDTQYF | TGTGCCAGCAGCGTACAGGGCGGGAGTTCAGATACGCAGTATTTT
- | once | TRBJ2-2 | TRBV6-5 | CASSISGELFF | TGTGCCAGCAGTATATCCGGGGAGCTGTTTTTT
- | once | TRBJ1-1 | TRBV4-2 | CASSQSPRQDVTEAFF | TGTGCCAGCAGCCAAAGCCCGAGACAGGATGTCACTGAAGCTTTCTTT
- | - | TRBJ2-7 | TRBV21-1 | CASSRGVAGQGFSYEQYF | TGTGCCAGCAGCAGGGGAGTAGCGGGACAGGGATTTTCCTACGAGCAGTACTTC
- | - | TRBJ2-7 | TRBV27 | CASSFSLTYEQYF | TGTGCCAGCAGTTTTAGTTTAACCTACGAGCAGTACTTC
TRBD2 | - | TRBJ2-7 | TRBV9 | CASSEPAGGGEQYF | TGTGCCAGCAGCGAACCAGCGGGAGGTGGGGAGCAGTACTTC
TRBD1 | - | TRBJ2-7 | TRBV7-3 | CASSLGTGDEQYF | TGTGCCAGCAGCTTAGGGACAGGGGACGAGCAGTACTTC
TRBD1 | - | TRBJ1-2 | TRBV7-6 | CASSGTGDYGYTF | TGTGCCAGCTCCGGGACAGGGGATTATGGCTACACCTTC
- | - | TRBJ1-1 | TRBV28 | CASSFHEGNTEAFF | TGTGCCAGCAGTTTTCACGAGGGGAACACTGAAGCTTTCTTT
TRBD1 | once | TRBJ2-3 | TRBV7-9 | CASSFRDRGSDTQYF | TGTGCCAGCAGCTTCCGGGACAGGGGATCAGATACGCAGTATTTT
- | once | TRBJ2-2 | TRBV21-1 | CASSKYRAIAGENTGELFF | TGTGCCAGCAGCAAGTACAGGGCAATAGCGGGAGAGAACACCGGGGAGCTGTTTTTT
TRBD1 | once | TRBJ2-1 | TRBV5-1 | CASSLGTGQAYNEQFF | TGCGCCAGCAGCTTGGGGACGGGACAGGCGTACAATGAGCAGTTCTTC
- | - | TRBJ1-4 | TRBV4-1 | CASSQVGTNEKLFF | TGCGCCAGCAGCCAAGTTGGCACTAATGAAAAACTGTTTTTT
- | - | TRBJ1-1 | TRBV13 | CASSHQGFNTEAFF | TGTGCCAGCAGCCATCAGGGTTTTAACACTGAAGCTTTCTTT
TRBD1 | - | TRBJ2-1 | TRBV13 | CASSFNLGGQGYNEQFF | TGTGCCAGCAGCTTCAATTTAGGGGGACAGGGATACAATGAGCAGTTCTTC
TRBD1 | - | TRBJ1-2 | TRBV2 | CASSELTPGQVYGYTF | TGTGCCAGCAGTGAACTAACTCCGGGACAGGTTTATGGCTACACCTTC
- | - | TRBJ1-4 | TRBV9 | CASSEGGARDEKLFF | TGTGCCAGCAGCGAGGGGGGGGCTCGGGATGAAAAACTGTTTTTT
TRBD1 | - | TRBJ1-1 | TRBV7-9 | CASSSRTGVNTEAFF | TGTGCCAGCAGCTCCAGGACAGGGGTGAACACTGAAGCTTTCTTT
- | - | TRBJ2-7 | TRBV2 | CASSESGYSSYEQYF | TGTGCCAGCAGCGAGAGCGGGTACAGCTCCTACGAGCAGTACTTC
TRBD2 | - | TRBJ2-7 | TRBV7-2 | CASSLVGTSGLMGEQYF | TGTGCCAGCAGCTTAGTGGGGACTAGCGGTCTTATGGGCGAGCAGTACTTC
- | - | TRBJ2-1 | TRBV2 | CASSFYYNEQFF | TGTGCCAGCAGCTTCTACTACAATGAGCAGTTCTTC
TRBD2 | - | TRBJ2-7 | TRBV28 | CASSLTLGLAGQNEQYF | TGTGCCAGCAGTTTAACCCTGGGACTAGCGGGACAAAACGAGCAGTACTTC
- | - | TRBJ2-3 | TRBV19 | CASSIDHGSTDTQYF | TGTGCCAGTAGTATAGATCACGGGAGCACAGATACGCAGTATTTT
TRBD2 | - | TRBJ2-7 | TRBV9 | CASSLLAGAPVYEQYF | TGTGCCAGCAGCCTTCTAGCGGGAGCGCCGGTTTACGAGCAGTACTTC
- | - | TRBJ1-1 | TRBV2 | CASSEYSSENTEAFF | TGTGCCAGCAGTGAATACAGCTCTGAGAACACTGAAGCTTTCTTT
- | - | TRBJ1-2 | TRBV5-1 | CASSFGTNYGYTF | TGCGCCAGCAGCTTTGGGACAAACTATGGCTACACCTTC
- | - | TRBJ1-2 | TRBV6-6 | CASSYSDSYGYTF | TGTGCCAGCAGTTACTCGGACAGCTATGGCTACACCTTC
TRBD2 | - | TRBJ2-3 | TRBV9 | CASSPNFGVAGGPLADTQYF | TGTGCCAGCAGCCCCAACTTTGGGGTAGCGGGAGGGCCCCTGGCAGATACGCAGTATTTT
TRBD1 | - | TRBJ2-3 | TRBV6-4 | CASSDGQGADTQYF | TGTGCCAGCAGTGATGGACAGGGGGCAGATACGCAGTATTTT
TRBD2 | - | TRBJ2-7 | TRBV19 | CASSGGVAGTYEQYF | TGTGCCAGTAGTGGCGGAGTAGCGGGAACCTACGAGCAGTACTTC
TRBD2 | - | TRBJ2-7 | TRBV7-2 | CASSLRLAGETNYSYEQYF | TGTGCCAGCAGCCTCAGACTAGCGGGGGAAACAAATTACTCCTACGAGCAGTACTTC
TRBD2 | - | TRBJ2-3 | TRBV7-8 | CASSFLQLAGVDFTDTQYF | TGTGCCAGCAGCTTCCTCCAACTAGCGGGAGTAGACTTCACAGATACGCAGTATTTT
- | - | TRBJ2-7 | TRBV5-5 | CASSLTGGAEQYF | TGTGCCAGCAGCTTGACTGGGGGCGCCGAGCAGTACTTC
- | once | TRBJ2-3 | TRBV4-2 | CASSGSPGETDTQYF | TGTGCCAGCAGCGGGAGCCCCGGAGAAACAGATACGCAGTATTTT
TRBD1 | - | TRBJ1-2 | TRBV13 | CASSPGQFYGYTF | TGTGCCAGCAGCCCGGGACAGTTCTATGGCTACACCTTC
- | - | TRBJ1-1 | TRBV6-6 | CASSSGNTEAFF | TGTGCCAGCAGTTCAGGGAACACTGAAGCTTTCTTT
TRBD1 | - | TRBJ1-1 | TRBV30 | CAWRRTGVEAFF | TGTGCCTGGAGACGGACAGGTGTTGAAGCTTTCTTT
TRBD2 | - | TRBJ2-7 | TRBV14 | CASSLTGLAIYEQYF | TGTGCCAGCAGCCTGACGGGACTAGCGATATACGAGCAGTACTTC
TRBD1 | - | TRBJ2-7 | TRBV7-3 | CASSSGQGAREQYF | TGTGCCAGCAGCTCGGGACAGGGGGCGCGAGAGCAGTACTTC
- | - | TRBJ2-7 | TRBV19 | CASSPGTPYEQYF | TGTGCCAGTAGTCCAGGGACTCCCTACGAGCAGTACTTC
- | - | TRBJ2-5 | TRBV5-6 | CASSLLQGWETQYF | TGTGCCAGCAGCTTACTACAGGGTTGGGAGACCCAGTACTTC
TRBD2 | - | TRBJ2-1 | TRBV28 | CASSLGSTSGSNEQFF | TGTGCCAGCAGTTTAGGGTCGACTAGCGGGAGCAATGAGCAGTTCTTC
- | - | TRBJ2-7 | TRBV21-1 | CASSKVTGLGSYEQYF | TGTGCCAGCAGCAAAGTGACAGGGTTGGGCTCCTACGAGCAGTACTTC
- | once | TRBJ1-1 | TRBV28 | CASSLLGWVSEGEAFF | TGTGCCAGCAGTCTATTAGGATGGGTTTCTGAGGGTGAAGCTTTCTTT
TRBD2 | once | TRBJ2-1 | TRBV7-2 | CASSLWEDSGIGNEQFF | TGTGCCAGCAGCTTATGGGAGGATAGCGGGATCGGAAATGAGCAGTTCTTC
- | - | TRBJ1-1 | TRBV28 | CASSLPGGTEAFF | TGTGCCAGCAGTTTACCGGGGGGCACTGAAGCTTTCTTT
- | - | TRBJ1-5 | TRBV5-5 | CASSLYPRPGQNQHF | TGTGCCAGCAGCTTGTATCCCCGCCCTGGACAGAATCAGCATTTT
TRBD1 | - | TRBJ1-5 | TRBV4-3 | CASSPFQGQVNQPQHF | TGCGCCAGCAGTCCGTTCCAGGGACAGGTTAATCAGCCCCAGCATTTT
TRBD1 | - | TRBJ2-1 | TRBV7-2 | CASSLLGTGTVEQFF | TGTGCCAGCAGCCTCCTAGGGACAGGGACCGTTGAGCAGTTCTTC
- | - | TRBJ2-1 | TRBV2 | CASSEAEEIYNEQFF | TGTGCCAGCAGTGAAGCCGAGGAGATTTACAATGAGCAGTTCTTC
- | once | TRBJ2-1 | TRBV6-5 | CASSYRRNEQFF | TGTGCCAGCAGTTACCGGAGGAATGAGCAGTTCTTC
- | - | TRBJ2-6 | TRBV28 | CASSFGDRRPGANVLTF | TGTGCCAGCAGTTTTGGGGATAGGAGGCCTGGGGCCAACGTCCTGACTTTC